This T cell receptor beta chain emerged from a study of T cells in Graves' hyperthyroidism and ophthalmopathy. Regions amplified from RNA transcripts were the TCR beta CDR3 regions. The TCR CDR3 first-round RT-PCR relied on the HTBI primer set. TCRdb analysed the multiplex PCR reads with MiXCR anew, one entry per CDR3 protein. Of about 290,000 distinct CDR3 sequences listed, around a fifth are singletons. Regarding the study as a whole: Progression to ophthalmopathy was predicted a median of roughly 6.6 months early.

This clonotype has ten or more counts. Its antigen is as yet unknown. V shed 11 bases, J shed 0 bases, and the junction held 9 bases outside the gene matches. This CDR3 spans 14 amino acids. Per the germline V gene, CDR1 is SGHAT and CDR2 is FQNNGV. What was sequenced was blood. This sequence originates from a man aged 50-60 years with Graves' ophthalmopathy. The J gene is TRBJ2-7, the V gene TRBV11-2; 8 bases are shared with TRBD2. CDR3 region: CAGASGPFSYEQYF. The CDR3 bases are TGTGCCGGAGCTAGCGGGCCCTTCTCCTACGAGCAGTACTTC.